The present T cell receptor (beta chain) was sequenced within a study of CD8+ T cells in alopecia areata. Treatment of the sample: oral pan-JAK inhibitor, 5-10 mg twice daily. Investigators isolated RNA and reverse transcribed it into cDNA to act as the sequencing template. TCRdb's copy holds only in-frame clones and misses some; the assay was immunoSEQ multiplex PCR. The profile shows some 200,000 clones, around 57% of them singletons. Study-level points and caveats: Whether baseline CD8+ expansion is linked to response remains uncertain, given a single nonresponder.

This clone was counted a few times. Its target is unknown. The receptor's source is a human donor with alopecia areata. The sample was CD4+ T cells sorted from blood, taken at week 4, from a patient treated with tofacitinib.

The CDR3 DNA sequence: TGTGCCAGCTCACGTCAAGACCGGGGACGGAGACAAGAGACCCAGTACTTC. As protein: CASSRQDRGRRQETQYF. The chain is built from TRBV18 and TRBJ2-5; possibly TRBD1 or TRBD2 for D (5 bases each). This CDR3 has 17 amino acids. Germline lookup yields CDR1 KGHSH and CDR2 LQKENI. V shed 4 bases and J shed 2 bases, with 20 bases lying between them.